This T cell receptor beta chain was recovered during a study of response to subunit inactivated influenza vaccine. This clonotype was seen ten or more times. Via MiXCR, TCRdb re-called the RT-PCR reads, giving one row per CDR3 protein. Among approximately 530,000 distinct CDR3 sequences listed, 10% to 15% were seen once. This sequence was found in a man aged 45-65 years who received an inactivated influenza vaccine. The sequences come from PBMCs from blood, collected about 40 days after vaccination.

The CDR3 is CSVDSGANVLTF. For the CDR3, the DNA is TGCAGCGTTGACTCTGGGGCCAACGTCCTGACTTTC. V gene TRBV29-1 combines with J gene TRBJ2-6; unclear D gene. V was pared by 3 bases and J by 0 bases, with 0 bases between. The CDR3 extends over 12 amino acids. Germline values: CDR1 SQVTM, CDR2 ANQGSEA.